These 12 T cell receptor beta chains were sequenced from one sample in a study of T cells after yellow fever vaccination. Using its own MiXCR run on the 5' RACE reads, TCRdb lists one record per CDR3 protein. The sample has fewer than 350,000 distinct CDR3 sequences, 3.5% to 5% seen once; the top ten hold just under 20%. Sequenced material: PBMCs, taken 15 days after the yellow fever booster vaccination. The receptors shown here come from a man aged 18-30 years who received the YFV17D yellow fever vaccine.

This clonotype was seen a few times. This rearrangement joins TRBV20-1 to TRBJ1-5; D gene ambiguous. Deletions cut 2 bases from V and 0 bases from J, with 11 bases between. Germline V gene lookup returns CDR1 DFQATT and CDR2 SNEGSKA (reference sequence). There are 15 residues in the CDR3. In nucleotides, the CDR3 is TGCAGTGCTAGACATCCTGCGGGTAGCAATCAGCCCCAGCATTTT. It codes for CSARHPAGSNQPQHF.

This clonotype has a handful of counts. This chain connects TRBV12-3 or TRBV12-4 to TRBJ2-3; D is uncertain. The CDR3 totals 17 residues. V was shortened by 5 bases and J by 0 bases, with 18 bases between the two germline ends. CDR3 protein: CASSPILTVKSTDTQYF. The DNA of the CDR3 is TGTGCCAGCAGTCCTATACTGACGGTGAAAAGCACAGATACGCAGTATTTT.

The chain is built from TRBV2 and TRBJ2-7; TRBD2 aligns across 8 bases. Germline lookup yields CDR1 SNHLY and CDR2 FYNNEI. CDR3 length: 15 residues. V trimming: 2 bases; J trimming: 2 bases; junction bases outside the gene matches: 5. The CDR3 region is CASSEFSGATYEQYF. CDR3 in DNA: TGTGCCAGCAGTGAATTTAGCGGGGCTACCTACGAGCAGTACTTC.

There are many counts of this clonotype. The rearrangement joins TRBV27 to TRBJ1-1; no clear D gene. V dropped 3 bases and J dropped 5 bases, with 10 bases sitting between them. Germline loops: CDR1 MNHEY, CDR2 SMNVEV (reference sequence). This CDR3 contains 13 residues. In DNA form, the CDR3 reads TGTGCCAGCAGTTTTGTAGGAGGGACTGAAGCTTTCTTT. Its translation: CASSFVGGTEAFF.

This chain joins TRBV29-1 and TRBJ1-1; D gene unclear. Per germline, CDR1 SQVTM and CDR2 ANQGSEA. This CDR3 is 11 amino acids long. V lost 1 base and J 10 bases, leaving 10 bases between the germline ends. The CDR3 DNA reads as TGCAGCGTTGAAGGTGGGTGGGGAGCTTTCTTT. It translates to CSVEGGWGAFF.

In its sample, this clonotype was seen many times. The gene calls are TRBV29-1 and TRBJ1-1; D remains ambiguous. V shed 5 bases and J shed 0 bases, with 7 bases lying between them. Germline CDR1 reads SQVTM; CDR2 reads ANQGSEA. The CDR3 covers 12 residues. CDR3 DNA: TGCAGCGTTTCTCAGTTGAACACTGAAGCTTTCTTT. Encoded protein: CSVSQLNTEAFF.

A few counts support this clonotype. The chain links TRBV7-6 to TRBJ2-1; 13 bases are a match to TRBD2. CDR1 is SGHVS and CDR2 is FNYEAQ in the germline V gene. After removal of 3 bases from V and 4 bases from J, the junction contained 9 bases not matched to a gene. The CDR3 is 18 amino acids. The CDR3 here is CASSFGLAGDYHYNEQFF. The CDR3 coding sequence is TGTGCCAGCAGCTTCGGACTAGCGGGGGATTACCATTACAATGAGCAGTTCTTC.

This clonotype was detected a few times. CDR3: CASSLVGIGYTF. The CDR3 DNA sequence: TGTGCCAGCAGCTTAGTCGGCATTGGCTACACCTTC. The chain employs TRBV7-9 and TRBJ1-2; the D is unclear. Germline-derived CDR1 and CDR2 are SEHNR and FQNEAQ (reference sequence). The germline V and J ends were trimmed by 1 base and 7 bases, with 7 bases remaining between them. This CDR3 region has 12 residues. The full variable domain, rest sourced from reference TRBV7-9 and TRBJ1-2, is DTGVSQNPRHKITKRGQNVTFRCDPISEHNRLYWYRQTLGQGPEFLTYFQNEAQLEKSRLLSDRFSAERPKGSFSTLEIQRTEQGDSAMYLCASSLVGIGYTFGSGTRLTVV.

This clonotype has a count of ten or more. The chain links TRBV5-1 to TRBJ1-1; the D gene is possibly TRBD1 (5 bases). The CDR3 covers 14 residues. V lost 4 bases, J lost 1 base, and 11 bases lay in between. The germline CDR1 and CDR2 sequences are SGHRS and YFSETQ. The CDR3 DNA sequence: TGCGCCAGCAGCGTTGGACACTCGAACACTGAAGCTTTCTTT. Protein sequence: CASSVGHSNTEAFF.

This clonotype was picked up many times. The chain joins TRBV5-6 to TRBJ2-1, with a possible D match to TRBD1 (6 bases). V was trimmed by 4 bases and J by 4 bases, leaving 18 bases between them. Germline V gives CDR1 SGHDT, CDR2 YYEEEE. There are 16 residues in the CDR3. CDR3 region: CASSTTQGPIYNEQFF. The CDR3 DNA follows: TGTGCCAGCAGCACTACGCAGGGGCCGATTTACAATGAGCAGTTCTTC.

This clonotype was picked up many times. V is TRBV4-3 and J is TRBJ2-1; D might be TRBD2 (5 bases). Per the germline V gene, CDR1 is LGHNA and CDR2 is YSLEER. The V and J ends lost 5 bases and 0 bases respectively, with 11 bases between them. CDR3 length equals 15 residues. The CDR3 region is CASSAGSSSYNEQFF. DNA for the CDR3: TGCGCCAGCAGCGCGGGCTCGAGCTCCTACAATGAGCAGTTCTTC.

This clonotype has ten or more counts. CDR3 protein: CSVVWDRENQPQHF. CDR3 nucleotides: TGCAGCGTGGTATGGGACAGGGAAAATCAGCCCCAGCATTTT. The chain is built from TRBV29-1 and TRBJ1-5; 9 bases fit TRBD1. CDR3 size: 14 residues. V lost 6 bases and J lost 4; bases outside the gene matches: 7. The V gene's germline CDR1 is SQVTM and CDR2 ANQGSEA.